These T cell receptor beta chains were read from a single sample in a study of blood T cell repertoires in COVID-19. Here immunoSEQ multiplex PCR was the method, and the copy in TCRdb shows in-frame clones only, minus some. The table records over 150,000 clones, roughly 84% of them present only once. The material sequenced was peripheral blood. These receptors originate from a young man with active or convalescent COVID-19. The CDR3 runs from the conserved cysteine through the conserved F or W. D genes are given only for firm matches. Clone size is given for some rows only: seen once, a few or many times, or a class if the clone is expanded.

TRBV19	.	.	TRBJ1-3	14	TGTGCCAGTAGGGAAGGGAGCTCTGGAAACACCATATATTTT	CASREGSSGNTIYF
TRBV7-8	TRBD1	.	TRBJ1-2	14	TGTGCCAGCAGCTTAGTTGGCAGGGGGCAGGACTACACCTTC	CASSLVGRGQDYTF
TRBV11-2	.	.	TRBJ2-1	14	TGTGCCAGCAGATCTAACGGGATCTACAATGAGCAGTTCTTC	CASRSNGIYNEQFF
TRBV7-2	.	.	TRBJ2-6	14	TGTGCCAGCAGCTCCCCGGCTGGGGCCAACGTCCTGACTTTC	CASSSPAGANVLTF
TRBV7-2	.	.	TRBJ1-3	15	TGTGCCAGCAGCGGCCAGGTACTTTCTGGAAACACCATATATTTT	CASSGQVLSGNTIYF
TRBV7-5	.	.	TRBJ2-3	17	TGTGTCAGAAGCTTAGTGTCACGGACAGGGGGCACAGATACGCAGTATTTT	CVRSLVSRTGGTDTQYF
TRBV5-1	.	.	TRBJ2-7	15	TGCGCCAGCAGCGGCTGGGCAGGGAATAATTACGAGCAGTACTTC	CASSGWAGNNYEQYF
TRBV6-5	.	.	TRBJ1-1	12	TGTGCCAGCAGTTATAGGGGGAGTGAAGCTTTCTTT	CASSYRGSEAFF
TRBV28	.	.	TRBJ1-3	15	TGTGCCAGCAGTTTAGTAGGGGTCTCTGGAAACACCATATATTTT	CASSLVGVSGNTIYF
TRBV5-4	TRBD2	.	TRBJ2-5	17	TGTGCCAGCAGCTTGACAGCGGGAGGGCTCGGAATAGAGACCCAGTACTTC	CASSLTAGGLGIETQYF
TRBV6-4	TRBD1	few	TRBJ1-6	16	TGTGCCAGCAGTGACTCGGGACAGGGGGGTGCTTCACCCCTCCACTTT	CASSDSGQGGASPLHF
TRBV5-1	TRBD1	.	TRBJ2-2	16	TGCGCCAGCAGCTTGGTGGGACAGGGGAACACCGGGGAGCTGTTTTTT	CASSLVGQGNTGELFF
TRBV5-4	.	once	TRBJ2-2	15	TGTGCCAGCAGCCCCAGGGGACCGAACACCGGGGAGCTGTTTTTT	CASSPRGPNTGELFF
TRBV28	TRBD2	.	TRBJ2-7	14	TGTGCCAGCAGTTTAGCCGGGAGGGCCTACGAGCAGTACTTC	CASSLAGRAYEQYF
TRBV27	TRBD1	.	TRBJ1-1	15	TGTGCCAGCAGTTTAACGTTGGACAGGGCAGGTGAAGCTTTCTTT	CASSLTLDRAGEAFF
TRBV2	.	.	TRBJ2-7	13	TGTGCCAGCAGTAGGGGGGGAGAGGGCGAGCAGTACTTC	CASSRGGEGEQYF
TRBV10-3	.	.	TRBJ2-7	12	TGTGCCATCAGTGAGTTTCGCGACGAGCAGTACTTC	CAISEFRDEQYF
TRBV15	.	.	TRBJ2-5	14	TGTGCCACCAGCAGAGTTAGGGGAGGAGAGACCCAGTACTTC	CATSRVRGGETQYF
TRBV4-1	.	.	TRBJ1-1	15	TGCGCCAGCAGCCAAGACACAGAAGGGGTTCGTAGGGCTTTCTTT	CASSQDTEGVRRAFF
TRBV5-4	.	.	TRBJ1-5	14	TGTGCCAGCAGTTCCAGGGGTTCGAATCAGCCCCAGCATTTT	CASSSRGSNQPQHF
TRBV6-5	.	.	TRBJ1-6	16	TGTGCCAGCAGTTACTCTACGCAGAGGAGTAATTCACCCCTCCACTTT	CASSYSTQRSNSPLHF
TRBV5-1	TRBD1	.	TRBJ1-1	15	TGCGCCAGCAGCTTAGGAACAGGGGGCGGCTTGAAAGCTTTCTTT	CASSLGTGGGLKAFF
TRBV14	TRBD2	.	TRBJ2-1	16	TGTGCCAGCAGCCCATGGACTAGCGTACAAAACAATGAGCAGTTCTTC	CASSPWTSVQNNEQFF
TRBV28	.	once	TRBJ1-2	13	TGTGCCAGCACCTCGGGGAGATCCTATGGCTACACCTTC	CASTSGRSYGYTF
TRBV6-5	.	.	TRBJ2-1	16	TGTGCCAGCAGTTACTCAAACGGGAGATCCTACAATGAGCAGTTCTTC	CASSYSNGRSYNEQFF
TRBV25-1	.	.	TRBJ1-4	13	TGTGCCAGCAGGAACAGGGTAGATGAAAAACTGTTTTTT	CASRNRVDEKLFF
TRBV5-6	.	.	TRBJ1-5	17	TGTGCCAGCAGCTTGGACAGGGAGGGGTATAGCAATCAGCCCCAGCATTTT	CASSLDREGYSNQPQHF
TRBV27	.	.	TRBJ2-7	15	TGTGCCAGCAGTTTATCGGTAGGGAGCTCCTACGAGCAGTACTTC	CASSLSVGSSYEQYF
TRBV11-1	.	.	TRBJ1-2	15	TGTGCCAGCAGCTTGGAGACGTACTCCCCTTATGGCTACACCTTC	CASSLETYSPYGYTF
TRBV19	TRBD2	.	TRBJ2-1	14	TGTGCCAGTAGTAGCGGGGGGGCATACAATGAGCAGTTCTTC	CASSSGGAYNEQFF
TRBV5-1	TRBD1	.	TRBJ1-2	22	TGCGCCAGCAGCTTGGGGGACAGGGGGCGCCGGAGCCCGCATGGAGGAGAGAAAGGCTACACCTTC	CASSLGDRGRRSPHGGEKGYTF